The present T cell receptor beta chain was sequenced within a study of PD-L1 blockade in urothelial cancer. For the study at large: Atezolizumab at 1,200 mg intravenously every 3 weeks was started by patients at some point between 2014 and 2015. Men with urothelial cancer arising in the bladder made up about 90% of the roughly 29 patients. The study, taken as a whole, reports: More expansion of tumor-associated blood clones, seen at 3 weeks, marked durable-benefit patients.

This CDR3 has 15 amino acids. Germline-derived CDR1 and CDR2 are SEHNR and FQNEAQ (reference sequence). V lost 5 bases and J lost 8; bases outside the gene matches: 12. Time point described: pretreatment peripheral blood. Generated by immunoSEQ multiplex PCR, the TCRdb table keeps only in-frame clones and is missing some. The table records 15,000 to 20,000 clones, approximately 90% of them present only once. In regard to this clone: Its antigen is not identified.

The starting material was PBMCs, obtained around atezolizumab (anti-PD-L1) treatment. V gene TRBV7-9 combines with J gene TRBJ1-2; 9 nucleotides align to TRBD1. The receptor was isolated from a man between 65 and 80 years old with urothelial cancer. In DNA, the CDR3 is TGTGCCAGCAGCCTCGGACAGGGGATCGAGAGGGGCTACACCTTC. Protein: CASSLGQGIERGYTF. The full variable domain, with the rest looked up from reference TRBV7-9 and TRBJ1-2, is DTGVSQNPRHKITKRGQNVTFRCDPISEHNRLYWYRQTLGQGPEFLTYFQNEAQLEKSRLLSDRFSAERPKGSFSTLEIQRTEQGDSAMYLCASSLGQGIERGYTFGSGTRLTVV.